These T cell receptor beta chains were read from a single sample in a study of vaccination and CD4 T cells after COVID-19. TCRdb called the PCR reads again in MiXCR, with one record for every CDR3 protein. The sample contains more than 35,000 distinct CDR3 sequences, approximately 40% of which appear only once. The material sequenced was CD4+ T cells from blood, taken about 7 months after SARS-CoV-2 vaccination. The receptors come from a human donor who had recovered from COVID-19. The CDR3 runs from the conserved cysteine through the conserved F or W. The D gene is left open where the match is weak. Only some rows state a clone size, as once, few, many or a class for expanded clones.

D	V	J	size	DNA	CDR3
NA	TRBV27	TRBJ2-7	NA	TGTGCCAGCAGACTGCGGATTTTCGACGAGCAGTACTTC	CASRLRIFDEQYF
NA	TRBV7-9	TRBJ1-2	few	TGTGCCAGCAGCTTATCCCCACACCCAGGCTACACCTTC	CASSLSPHPGYTF
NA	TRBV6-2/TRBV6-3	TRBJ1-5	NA	TGTGCCAGCAGTCCCGACAGGCTTAGCAATCAGCCCCAGCATTTT	CASSPDRLSNQPQHF
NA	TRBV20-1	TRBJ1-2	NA	TGCAGTGCGGGACCAACCCAGGGCTACACCTTC	CSAGPTQGYTF
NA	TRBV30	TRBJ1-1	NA	TGTGCCTGGTTTCCAAGCATGAACACTGAAGCTTTCTTT	CAWFPSMNTEAFF
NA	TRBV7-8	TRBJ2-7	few	TGTGCCAGCAGCGTAAAATACGAGCAGTACTTC	CASSVKYEQYF
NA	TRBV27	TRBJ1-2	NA	TGTGCCAGCAGTTTATACCCCACGGGTGCCTATGGCTACACCTTC	CASSLYPTGAYGYTF
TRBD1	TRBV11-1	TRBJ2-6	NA	TGTGCCAGCAGCCCCTACAGGGGCCCCAACTGGGGGGCCAACGTCCTGACTTTC	CASSPYRGPNWGANVLTF
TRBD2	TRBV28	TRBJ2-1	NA	TGTGCCAGCAGTTTCGCCCAGCGGGAGATATATGAGCAGTTCTTC	CASSFAQREIYEQFF
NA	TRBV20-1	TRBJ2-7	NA	TGCAGTGCTAGAGATATGGGGCAACTGGCAGGCTACGAGCAGTACTTC	CSARDMGQLAGYEQYF
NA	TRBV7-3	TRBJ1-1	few	TGTGCCAGCTCCCCCAAATGGGACACTGAAGCTTTCTTT	CASSPKWDTEAFF